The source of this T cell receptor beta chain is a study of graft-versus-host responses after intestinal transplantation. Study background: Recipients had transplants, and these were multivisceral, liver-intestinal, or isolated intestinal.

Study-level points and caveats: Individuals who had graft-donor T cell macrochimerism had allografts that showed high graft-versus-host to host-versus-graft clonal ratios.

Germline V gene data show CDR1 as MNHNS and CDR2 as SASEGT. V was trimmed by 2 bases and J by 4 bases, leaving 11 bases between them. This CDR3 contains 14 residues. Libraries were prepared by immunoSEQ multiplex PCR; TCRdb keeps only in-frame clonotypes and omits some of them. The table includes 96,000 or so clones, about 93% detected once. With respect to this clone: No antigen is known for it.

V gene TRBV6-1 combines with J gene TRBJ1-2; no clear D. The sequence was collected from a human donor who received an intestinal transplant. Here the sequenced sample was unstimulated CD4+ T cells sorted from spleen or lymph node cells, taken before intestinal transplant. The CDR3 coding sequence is TGTGCCAGCAGTGAAATAGGAGGACTCTATGGCTACACCTTC. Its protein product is CASSEIGGLYGYTF.